The 26 T cell receptor beta chains in this list originate from one sample, sequenced in a study of blood T cells in healthy people across ages. It was with a sample-barcoded 5' primer and a J-beta primer mix that a second PCR of roughly 7 to 12 cycles was run. TCRdb reprocessed the 5' RACE reads with MiXCR, giving one entry per CDR3 protein. The sample lists 800,000 or so distinct CDR3 sequences, around 62% occurring once. Material: blood. The receptors here all came from a man aged 30 to 45 in good health.

This sequence joins TRBV9 and TRBJ2-1; D is possibly TRBD2 (6 bases). Germline V gene data show CDR1 as SGDLS and CDR2 as YYNGEE. The CDR3 contains 17 residues. The V gene lost 0 bases and the J gene lost 0 bases, with 13 bases spanning the gap. CDR3 sequence (DNA): TGTGCCAGCAGCGTAGGGGTGGGCGGGGACTCCTACAATGAGCAGTTCTTC. It encodes CASSVGVGGDSYNEQFF.

The rearrangement links TRBV12-3 or TRBV12-4 to TRBJ1-2; 8 positions match TRBD1. The CDR3 runs 13 residues. V shed 2 bases and J 8 bases; nucleotides not matched to a gene: 4. The CDR3 is CASSLIGQGGYTF. The CDR3 DNA reads as TGTGCCAGCAGTTTAATCGGACAGGGAGGCTACACCTTC.

The rearrangement uses TRBV24-1 and TRBJ1-2, with D unclear. V shed 2 bases and J shed 4 bases, with 10 bases lying between them. From germline, CDR1 is KGHDR and CDR2 SFDVKD. This CDR3 is built from 14 residues. The CDR3 nucleotides read TGTGCCACCAGTGATTATGACTCCCTCTATGGCTACACCTTC. Its translation: CATSDYDSLYGYTF.

V is TRBV7-6 and J is TRBJ1-5; D unresolved. The germline gives CDR1 SGHVS, CDR2 FNYEAQ. The CDR3 consists of 16 residues. V was cut by 1 base and J by 0 bases, with 10 bases left in between. DNA of the CDR3: TGTGCCAGCAGCTTAGGCTCAGCTTTTAGCAATCAGCCCCAGCATTTT. Its translation is CASSLGSAFSNQPQHF.

The chain couples TRBV20-1 to TRBJ2-5; D might be TRBD2 (6 bases). Germline V gene sequence: CDR1 DFQATT, CDR2 SNEGSKA (reference sequence). The CDR3 runs to 15 residues. Trimming cost V 3 bases and J 4 bases, with 18 bases left between them. The CDR3 protein is CSASSGLASVETQYF. The CDR3 nucleotides read TGCAGTGCTAGCTCGGGTCTAGCGAGCGTAGAGACCCAGTACTTC.

The gene calls are TRBV27 and TRBJ1-6, with TRBD1 as a possible D gene (5 bases). The V end lost 3 bases, the J end lost 0 bases, and 9 bases lay between the germline ends. Germline V lookup: CDR1 MNHEY, CDR2 SMNVEV (reference sequence). The CDR3 runs to 16 residues. This CDR3 reads CASSLGPYSYNSPLHF. The CDR3 DNA reads as TGTGCCAGCAGTTTGGGACCGTACTCCTATAATTCACCCCTCCACTTT.

The chain has TRBV28 and TRBJ1-2, with 9 bases identical to TRBD1. This CDR3 spans 17 amino acids. CDR1 and CDR2 (germline): MDHEN, SYDVKM. V was clipped by 2 bases and J by 4 bases; unmatched bases: 11. CDR3 in DNA: TGTGCCAGCAGTTTAGGCTGGCGGGACAGGGCTTCCTATGGCTACACCTTC. Translating gives CASSLGWRDRASYGYTF.

This chain connects TRBV6-2 or TRBV6-3 to TRBJ2-7; 10 bases are shared with TRBD1. The V gene's germline CDR1 is MNHEY and CDR2 SVGEGT. V shed 6 bases and J 3 bases; nucleotides not matched to a gene: 14. The CDR3 consists of 17 residues. CDR3 in amino acids: CASSQVFLRDRGYEQYF. CDR3 bases: TGTGCCAGCAGCCAAGTCTTCCTCCGGGACAGGGGCTACGAGCAGTACTTC.

The chain recombines TRBV2 with TRBJ2-4; no firm D call. The DNA matches TRBJ2-7 better at its end, which makes the J call doubtful. The CDR3 is 13 residues long. Looked up from germline, CDR1 is SNHLY and CDR2 is FYNNEI. The CDR3 region has the DNA TGTGCCAGCAGTGAAGCGCAACCCTACGAGCAGTACTTC. Translated, it gives CASSEAQPYEQYF.

This clonotype was detected many times. The CDR3 nucleotides are TGTGCCAGCAGCCGGCAGGGGGGGGACTATGGCTACACCTTC. Its protein product is CASSRQGGDYGYTF. The gene calls are TRBV4-2 and TRBJ1-2; 7 bases fit TRBD1. The CDR3 spans 14 residues. Unmatched junction bases numbered 5, after V lost 4 bases and J lost 3 bases. Germline values: CDR1 LGHNA, CDR2 YNFKEQ.

The J gene is TRBJ2-5, the V gene TRBV27; D ambiguous. The CDR3 is 13 residues long. The germline V and J ends were trimmed by 5 bases and 3 bases, with 10 bases remaining between them. Germline CDR1 and CDR2: MNHEY and SMNVEV (reference sequence). The CDR3 here is CASSVLGKETQYF. The CDR3 DNA is TGTGCCAGCAGTGTACTTGGGAAAGAGACCCAGTACTTC.

The chain employs TRBV7-9 and TRBJ2-7; 9 bases match TRBD2. Germline V gives CDR1 SEHNR, CDR2 FQNEAQ (reference sequence). This CDR3 comprises 15 residues. V dropped 0 bases and J dropped 2; count of bases not matched to a gene: 2. This CDR3 reads CASSLATSGAYEQYF. The CDR3 nucleotides read TGTGCCAGCAGCTTAGCGACTAGCGGTGCCTACGAGCAGTACTTC.

This clonotype was observed a handful of times. The chain recombines TRBV11-1 with TRBJ2-4; unclear D gene. This CDR3 has 11 residues. Trimming cost V 5 bases and J 7 bases, with 6 bases left between them. The germline gives CDR1 SGHAT, CDR2 FQDESV (reference sequence). CDR3 DNA: TGTGCCAGCAGCGAATCCAACATTCAGTACTTC. Protein sequence: CASSESNIQYF.

The chain recombines TRBV13 with TRBJ2-1, with D perhaps matching TRBD1 (5 bases). Per germline, CDR1 PRHDT and CDR2 FYEKMQ (reference sequence). The CDR3 contains 15 residues. Trimming removed 0 bases from V and 7 bases from J, with 13 bases in between. The CDR3 region has the DNA TGTGCCAGCAGCTTAGGGGCAGGGCCTAGGAATGAGCAGTTCTTC. Encoded protein: CASSLGAGPRNEQFF.

V usage is TRBV20-1 and J usage is TRBJ2-3; D gene ambiguous. In germline, CDR1 is DFQATT, CDR2 SNEGSKA (reference sequence). The CDR3 has 18 amino acids. V was trimmed by 4 bases and J by 0 bases, leaving 23 bases between them. CDR3 bases: TGCAGTGCTACCCTCCTGGGGTGGGAACTTGCGAGCACAGATACGCAGTATTTT. Translated: CSATLLGWELASTDTQYF.

This clonotype was found a few times. The V and J genes are TRBV12-3 or TRBV12-4 and TRBJ2-4, with TRBD1 identical over 8 bases. This CDR3 has 16 residues. V trimming: 4 bases; J trimming: 0 bases; junction bases outside the gene matches: 5. CDR3 sequence: CASSSDRELAKNIQYF. The CDR3 coding sequence is TGTGCCAGCAGTTCGGACAGGGAGCTAGCCAAAAACATTCAGTACTTC.

The chain has TRBV29-1 and TRBJ1-2, with a weak D call TRBD1 (5 bases). CDR1 SQVTM and CDR2 ANQGSEA come from the germline V gene. The CDR3 is 14 amino acids. V lost 4 bases, J lost 0 bases, and 12 bases lay in between. The CDR3: CSVVGTETNYGYTF. CDR3 in DNA: TGCAGCGTTGTAGGGACGGAAACTAACTATGGCTACACCTTC.

The CDR3 region has the DNA TGTGCCAGCAGTCTCATGAAGAACTATGGCTACACCTTC. Protein sequence: CASSLMKNYGYTF. The J gene is TRBJ1-2, the V gene TRBV12-3 or TRBV12-4; D not certain. The ends were cut back, 5 bases at V and 2 bases at J, with 9 bases in the middle. The CDR3 sequence is 13 residues long.

This clonotype showed up many times. The rearrangement links TRBV4-3 to TRBJ1-6; D is perhaps TRBD1 (6 bases). The CDR3 contains 15 residues. Germline V lookup: CDR1 LGHNA, CDR2 YSLEER. Trimming stripped 1 base from V and 10 bases from J, with 14 bases between. CDR3 residues: CASSQVETGDSPLHF. CDR3 nucleotides: TGCGCCAGCAGCCAAGTCGAGACAGGTGACTCACCCCTCCACTTT.

This rearrangement joins TRBV4-3 to TRBJ2-6; no reliable D call. Trimming cost V 0 bases and J 0 bases, with 6 bases left between them. The CDR3 spans 16 residues. CDR1 is LGHNA and CDR2 is YSLEER in the germline V gene. The CDR3 bases are TGCGCCAGCAGCCAAGAAGCTCCCTCTGGGGCCAACGTCCTGACTTTC. Translated, it gives CASSQEAPSGANVLTF.

The rearrangement joins TRBV12-3 or TRBV12-4 to TRBJ2-7; 8 bases align to TRBD2. This CDR3 is built from 13 residues. With V trimmed by 8 bases and J by 3 bases, 6 bases remained unmatched. The CDR3 loop reads CASRAAGGYEQYF. The CDR3 DNA reads TGTGCCAGCCGAGCGGCGGGAGGCTACGAGCAGTACTTC.

V usage is TRBV4-3 and J usage is TRBJ1-2; 7 bases fit TRBD1. Trimming cost V 3 bases and J 1 base; bases outside gene matches: 8. The CDR3 sequence is 16 residues long. Germline lookup yields CDR1 LGHNA and CDR2 YSLEER. The CDR3 sequence: CASSQRPGGVNYGYTF. DNA of the CDR3: TGCGCCAGCAGCCAGAGACCAGGGGGGGTTAACTATGGCTACACCTTC.

The rearrangement links TRBV7-2 to TRBJ2-1, with D tentatively TRBD1 (5 bases). V gave up 3 bases and J gave up 1 base, with 10 bases separating them. The germline CDR1 and CDR2 sequences are SGHTA and FQGNSA. The CDR3 is made up of 15 amino acids. The CDR3 DNA follows: TGTGCCAGCAGCTTTGACAAGGGGTCCTACAATGAGCAGTTCTTC. This codes for CASSFDKGSYNEQFF.

The V call is TRBV7-9, the J call TRBJ2-4; 9 positions match TRBD2. The tail of the sequence fits TRBJ2-5 better, so the J call may be wrong. Germline CDR1 SEHNR, CDR2 FQNEAQ (reference sequence). The CDR3 is 18 residues long. CDR3 in DNA: TGTGCCAGCAGCTTACCCCTCCAGACTAGCGGCCTGGGGGAGACCCAGTACTTC. This sequence encodes CASSLPLQTSGLGETQYF.

This clonotype showed up just once. This sequence joins TRBV4-2 and TRBJ1-5, with D possibly TRBD1 on 5 matching bases. Deletions cut 6 bases from V and 0 bases from J, with 21 bases between. The V gene's germline CDR1 is LGHNA and CDR2 YNFKEQ. The CDR3 consists of 18 residues. The CDR3 loop is CASSPDRAGTYSNQPQHF. As DNA, the CDR3 is TGTGCCAGCAGTCCCGACCGGGCAGGGACCTATAGCAATCAGCCCCAGCATTTT.

The rearrangement uses TRBV5-1 and TRBJ2-3; 8 bases map to TRBD1. From germline, CDR1 is SGHRS and CDR2 YFSETQ. Trimming at V came to 8 bases and at J to 3 bases, leaving 11 bases not matched to a gene. The CDR3 consists of 15 residues. The CDR3, as DNA: TGCGCCAGTAGCATTGGACAGGGAAAGACAGATACGCAGTATTTT. This sequence encodes CASSIGQGKTDTQYF.